One and the same sample provided the 11 T cell receptor beta chains below, sequenced in a study of OX40 agonist ivuxolimab in advanced cancers. Repertoires were generated with immunoSEQ multiplex PCR, while TCRdb's copy carries only in-frame clones and drops some. The repertoire has 30,000 to 45,000 clones, approximately 82% of them found once; the top ten carry roughly 2%. The specimen comprised CD4+ or CD8+ T cells sorted from blood, sampled in a trial of the OX40 agonist ivuxolimab. The receptors derive from an adult with an advanced solid tumor such as melanoma, head and neck, liver or kidney cancer.

This sequence joins TRBV14 and TRBJ2-1, with D perhaps TRBD2 (5 bases). The CDR3 sequence is 14 residues long. The germline V gene has CDR1 SGHDN and CDR2 FVKESK. Trimming removed 0 bases from V and 10 bases from J, with 13 bases in between. The CDR3 nucleotides are TGTGCCAGCAGCCAAGATCTAGCAGTTCGGGAGCAGTTCTTC. Amino acids: CASSQDLAVREQFF. Based on the CDR3 plus reference TRBV14 and TRBJ2-1, the full variable domain is EAGVTQFPSHSVIEKGQTVTLRCDPISGHDNLYWYRRVMGKEIKFLLHFVKESKQDESGMPNNRFLAERTGGTYSTLKVQPAELEDSGVYFCASSQDLAVREQFFGPGTRLTVL.

On this clone itself: Relative to the germline gene, one junction end is altered; a read error may explain this. DNA for the CDR3: TGTGCTAGCAGCTTAGGTAATGGGGGCACTGAGCAGTTCTTC. Amino acids: CASSLGNGGTEQFF. V gene TRBV7-7 combines with J gene TRBJ2-1, with D possibly being TRBD1 (6 bases). The CDR3 sequence is 14 residues long. In germline, CDR1 is SSHAT, CDR2 FNYEAQ (reference sequence).

V and J are TRBV7-6 and TRBJ2-3; TRBD2 matches at 10 bases. Germline V lookup: CDR1 SGHVS, CDR2 FNYEAQ. Trimming took 2 bases from V and 3 from J; bases not matched to a gene: 5. There are 16 residues in the CDR3. The CDR3 sequence: CASSLLLAGVTDTQYF. CDR3 nucleotides: TGTGCCAGCAGCTTATTGCTAGCGGGGGTTACAGATACGCAGTATTTT.

The CDR3, as DNA: TGTGCCAGTAGTATAGGGAAATCCTACGAGCAGTACTTC. It specifies CASSIGKSYEQYF. The rearrangement joins TRBV19 to TRBJ2-7, with D uncertain. The CDR3 spans 13 residues. CDR1 is LNHDA and CDR2 is SQIVND in the germline V gene (reference sequence). V lost 1 base and J 1 base, leaving 5 bases between the germline ends.

V usage is TRBV30 and J usage is TRBJ1-2; 8 nucleotides line up with TRBD1. The CDR3 runs to 14 residues. V lost 2 bases, J lost 6 bases, and 8 bases stayed unmatched. CDR1 is GTSNPN and CDR2 is SVGIG in the germline V gene (reference sequence). The CDR3 nucleotides are TGTGCCTGGAGTAAAACCCCGACAGGGGATGGCTACACCTTC. This sequence encodes CAWSKTPTGDGYTF. The complete variable domain, with remaining parts taken from reference TRBV30 and TRBJ1-2, reads SQTIHQWPATLVQPVGSPLSLECTVEGTSNPNLYWYRQAAGRGLQLLFYSVGIGQISSEVPQNLSASRPQDRQFILSSKKLLLSDSGFYLCAWSKTPTGDGYTFGSGTRLTVV.

The chain uses TRBV15 and TRBJ2-2, with D unresolved. The V and J ends lost 5 bases and 1 base respectively, with 8 bases between them. This CDR3 has 14 amino acids. Germline values: CDR1 LNHNV, CDR2 YYDKDF (reference sequence). The CDR3 spells CATSLQRNTGELFF. CDR3 sequence (DNA): TGTGCCACCAGCCTCCAGCGGAACACCGGGGAGCTGTTTTTT.

The genes are TRBV7-9 and TRBJ2-6; D is uncertain. From germline, CDR1 is SEHNR and CDR2 FQNEAQ (reference sequence). The ends were cut back, 4 bases at V and 0 bases at J, with 10 bases in the middle. The CDR3 loop spans 16 amino acids. In nucleotides, the CDR3 is TGTGCCAGCAGCTCCGCCTTAAGCTCTGGGGCCAACGTCCTGACTTTC. It is translated as CASSSALSSGANVLTF.

The chain uses TRBV20-1 and TRBJ2-1; D uncertain. Trimming pared 7 bases from V and 10 bases from J, leaving 14 bases between. Per the germline V gene, CDR1 is DFQATT and CDR2 is SNEGSKA (reference sequence). The CDR3 covers 11 residues. CDR3 region: CSVRPKWEQFF. The DNA of the CDR3 is TGCAGTGTCAGACCGAAATGGGAGCAGTTCTTC.

This chain links TRBV28 with TRBJ2-7; 8 bases match TRBD1. J was trimmed by 6 bases and V by 6 bases; bases with no gene match: 10. The V gene's germline CDR1 is MDHEN and CDR2 SYDVKM. This CDR3 contains 14 residues. Here the CDR3 reads CASSPGQVIGEQYF. The CDR3 nucleotides are TGTGCCAGCAGCCCGGGACAGGTCATTGGCGAGCAGTACTTC.

The V gene is TRBV2, the J gene TRBJ1-3; D remains ambiguous. Trimming shortened V by 6 bases and J by 0 bases, and 12 bases separated the two germline ends. Germline assignment: CDR1 SNHLY and CDR2 FYNNEI. The length of the CDR3 is 15 residues. The DNA of the CDR3 is TGTGCCAGCAGCGCAACTAGTGGCTCTGGAAACACCATATATTTT. Translating it yields CASSATSGSGNTIYF. The full variable domain, its missing parts supplied by reference TRBV2 and TRBJ1-3, is EPEVTQTPSHQVTQMGQEVILRCVPISNHLYFYWYRQILGQKVEFLVSFYNNEISEKSEIFDDQFSVERPDGSNFTLKIRSTKLEDSAMYFCASSATSGSGNTIYFGEGSWLTVV.

This clone was detected once. This sequence joins TRBV28 and TRBJ2-7; TRBD2 aligns across 8 bases. The CDR3 is made up of 19 amino acids. Germline V CDR1 and CDR2: MDHEN, SYDVKM. The V gene end was trimmed by 1 base and the J gene end by 2 bases; junction bases not matched to a gene: 16. The CDR3 DNA reads as TGTGCCAGCAGTTTATCTAGAACCGCCAGCGGGAGTTTACCCTACGAGCAGTACTTC. Its translation is CASSLSRTASGSLPYEQYF.